These 14 T cell receptor beta chains share one sample of origin, sequenced in a study of metastatic and nonmetastatic thyroid tumors. TCRdb reprocessed the PCR reads via MiXCR. The data hold tens of thousands of clones, with approximately 24% observed a single time. None of the patients had undergone any treatment ahead of thyroid surgery. Sequencing was carried out using blood. Source of these receptors: a male donor with papillary thyroid cancer or a benign thyroid nodule (not recorded which). Some clones in this sample may be carry-over from other donors' samples.

The chain couples TRBV5-1 to TRBJ1-2, with 11 positions matching TRBD1. The junction had 9 bases not matched to a gene; V was cut back by 4 bases and J by 7 bases. The length of the CDR3 is 15 residues. Germline CDR1 and CDR2: SGHRS and YFSETQ. CDR3 protein: CASSLRTGGDFGYTF. For the CDR3, the DNA is TGCGCCAGCAGCCTACGGACAGGGGGCGATTTTGGCTACACCTTC. Together with reference TRBV5-1 and TRBJ1-2, the CDR3 gives the full variable domain: KAGVTQTPRYLIKTRGQQVTLSCSPISGHRSVSWYQQTPGQGLQFLFEYFSETQRNKGNFPGRFSGRQFSNSRSEMNVSTLELGDSALYLCASSLRTGGDFGYTFGSGTRLTVV.

The V gene is TRBV20-1, the J gene TRBJ1-1; D not resolved. The V gene's germline CDR1 is DFQATT and CDR2 SNEGSKA (reference sequence). With 5 bases removed from V and 0 bases from J, the gap between germline ends came to 10 bases. The CDR3 is 13 amino acids. The CDR3 DNA sequence: TGCAGTGCTGGTGGACGGTTGAACACTGAAGCTTTCTTT. Encoded protein: CSAGGRLNTEAFF.

There are a few counts of this clone. The CDR3 protein is CASSDYNTEAFF. The CDR3 region has the DNA TGTGCCAGCAGTGATTATAACACTGAAGCTTTCTTT. The chain uses TRBV6-1 and TRBJ1-1; D remains unclear. Germline CDR1 is MNHNS and CDR2 is SASEGT. The CDR3 loop spans 12 amino acids. The V end was cut by 3 bases, the J end by 2 bases, with 4 bases between.

This clone is labeled medium-sized. The V gene is TRBV6-1, the J gene TRBJ2-7; TRBD2 is a possible D gene (6 bases). Trimming removed 5 bases from V and 6 bases from J, with 17 bases in between. The CDR3 is made up of 14 amino acids. Germline V gene sequence: CDR1 MNHNS, CDR2 SASEGT. The CDR3 reads CASSLAGSWSEQYF. CDR3 bases: TGTGCCAGCAGTCTGGCCGGGAGCTGGTCCGAGCAGTACTTC.

This clone has at least ten counts. The chain combines TRBV25-1 with TRBJ2-3, with 9 bases matching TRBD1. CDR3 length equals 14 residues. Trimming cost V 5 bases and J 4 bases; bases outside gene matches: 4. Germline assignment: CDR1 MGHDK and CDR2 SYGVNS. The CDR3 reads CASSWTGEADTQYF. CDR3 bases: TGTGCCAGCAGTTGGACAGGGGAGGCAGATACGCAGTATTTT.

This clone was counted ten times or more. A much larger clone sits a single nucleotide away, making a read error possible. At the DNA level, this CDR3 is encoded by other sequences in the same sample as well. The chain links TRBV12-3 or TRBV12-4 to TRBJ2-3; D is tentatively TRBD1 or TRBD2 (5 bases each). The CDR3 is 14 residues long. Trimming stripped 5 bases from V and 4 bases from J, with 13 bases between. The CDR3 loop reads CASSIPGQPDTQYF. The CDR3 coding sequence is TGTGCCAGCAGTATCCCGGGGCAGCCAGATACGCAGTATTTT.

This clone has only a few counts. The J gene is TRBJ2-2, the V gene TRBV9; TRBD1 is a possible D gene (6 bases). V was trimmed by 0 bases and J by 5 bases, leaving 11 bases between them. Germline CDR1 is SGDLS and CDR2 is YYNGEE. The CDR3 sequence is 15 residues long. The CDR3 nucleotides are TGTGCCAGCAGCGTAGCTCCAGGGGAGACCGGGGAGCTGTTTTTT. It specifies CASSVAPGETGELFF.

The rearrangement joins TRBV6-1 to TRBJ2-2; 12 nucleotides agree with TRBD2. V shed 6 bases and J 4 bases; nucleotides not matched to a gene: 6. This CDR3 has 16 amino acids. Germline assignment: CDR1 MNHNS and CDR2 SASEGT. CDR3 bases: TGTGCCAGCAGACTAGCGGGAGGAGGTACCACCGGGGAGCTGTTTTTT. Its protein is CASRLAGGGTTGELFF.

This clone has only a few counts. One end of the junction fails to match germline, which may point to a read error. The CDR3 nucleotides are TGTGCTAGCAGTGTTAACCCGGGACCCTACGAGCAGTACTTC. Amino acid sequence: CASSVNPGPYEQYF. The J gene is TRBJ2-7, the V gene TRBV7-7; D is possibly TRBD1 or TRBD2 (5 bases each). Looked up from germline, CDR1 is SSHAT and CDR2 is FNYEAQ (reference sequence). The CDR3 runs 14 residues.

This clone was seen at least ten times. This sequence joins TRBV18 and TRBJ2-5; D possibly uses TRBD1 or TRBD2 (5 bases each). Germline V gene sequence: CDR1 KGHSH, CDR2 LQKENI. V was trimmed by 2 bases and J by 1 base, leaving 11 bases between them. The CDR3 spans 15 residues. The CDR3 nucleotides read TGTGCCAGCTCACCAGGAATGGGGGTCCAAGAGACCCAGTACTTC. It specifies CASSPGMGVQETQYF.

The chain recombines TRBV20-1 with TRBJ2-7, with a tentative D call TRBD1 (6 bases). The V gene lost 3 bases and the J gene lost 0 bases, with 9 bases spanning the gap. Germline V lookup: CDR1 DFQATT, CDR2 SNEGSKA (reference sequence). The CDR3 runs 13 residues. This CDR3 is CSASRDNSYEQYF. CDR3 bases: TGCAGTGCTAGCCGGGACAACTCCTACGAGCAGTACTTC.

The rearrangement links TRBV6-1 to TRBJ2-7; perhaps TRBD2 as D (7 bases). CDR3 length: 15 amino acids. Germline V gene lookup returns CDR1 MNHNS and CDR2 SASEGT. V dropped 4 bases and J dropped 6 bases, with 19 bases sitting between them. CDR3 nucleotides: TGTGCCAGCAGTGGCACGGGGGCGGGAGTACGCGAGCAGTACTTC. Protein product: CASSGTGAGVREQYF.

The rearrangement links TRBV20-1 to TRBJ2-7; 13 nucleotides agree with TRBD2. Germline loops: CDR1 DFQATT, CDR2 SNEGSKA (reference sequence). The CDR3 spans 14 residues. The ends lost 4 bases at V and 4 bases at J; junction bases unmatched: 4. CDR3 amino acids: CSATQTSGRYEQYF. The CDR3 DNA follows: TGCAGTGCTACTCAGACTAGCGGGAGGTACGAGCAGTACTTC.

The chain joins TRBV24-1 to TRBJ2-3, with 7 bases that match TRBD1. The ends lost 10 bases at V and 0 bases at J; junction bases unmatched: 12. This CDR3 is 16 amino acids long. Germline CDR1 is KGHDR and CDR2 is SFDVKD. CDR3 DNA sequence: TGTGCCACTGCAGGAAAGGACAGGCGGAGCACAGATACGCAGTATTTT. Residues: CATAGKDRRSTDTQYF.